Following are 25 T cell receptor beta chains from one sample sequenced in a study of T cell clones after liver transplantation. Sequencing was performed with immunoSEQ multiplex PCR; in TCRdb, only in-frame clones are kept and a portion is missing. The sample lists just over 60,000 clones; about 70% were seen once. The sequencing here drew on CD4+ T cells from blood, taken before liver transplant. The receptor set was obtained from a human donor who received a liver transplant.

The V call is TRBV28, the J call TRBJ1-5, with TRBD1 matching 12 bases. The CDR3 length is 14 residues. The junction had 4 bases not matched to a gene; V was cut back by 6 bases and J by 7 bases. Per germline, CDR1 MDHEN and CDR2 SYDVKM. The CDR3 coding sequence is TGTGCCAGCAGGGGGACAGGGGGCCGGCAGCCCCAGCATTTT. Protein product: CASRGTGGRQPQHF. The full variable domain, completed using reference TRBV28 and TRBJ1-5, is DVKVTQSSRYLVKRTGEKVFLECVQDMDHENMFWYRQDPGLGLRLIYFSYDVKMKEKGDIPEGYSVSREKKERFSLILESASTNQTSMYLCASRGTGGRQPQHFGDGTRLSIL.

This clone was detected only once. The rearrangement links TRBV9 to TRBJ2-7; possibly TRBD2 for D (6 bases). V was clipped by 3 bases and J by 3 bases, with 19 bases between them. CDR3 length equals 16 residues. Germline V gene lookup returns CDR1 SGDLS and CDR2 YYNGEE. The chain's CDR3 is CASSGAPRDSFYEQYF. The CDR3, as DNA: TGTGCCAGCAGCGGGGCACCCCGGGACTCTTTCTACGAGCAGTACTTC.

V and J are TRBV9 and TRBJ1-6, with 7 bases lining up with TRBD1. Germline loops: CDR1 SGDLS, CDR2 YYNGEE. Trimming removed 1 base from V and 7 bases from J; junction bases left unmatched: 2. This CDR3 comprises 14 residues. The chain's CDR3 is CASSVRDRNSPLHF. The CDR3 DNA reads as TGTGCCAGCAGCGTAAGGGACAGAAATTCACCCCTCCACTTT.

There are a few counts of this clone. The V and J genes are TRBV7-8 and TRBJ2-1; D uncertain. V shed 0 bases and J shed 7 bases, with 25 bases lying between them. The CDR3 is made up of 19 amino acids. CDR1 SGHVS and CDR2 FQNEAQ come from the germline V gene. CDR3 amino acids: CASSLATAPITPLGNEQFF. CDR3 DNA sequence: TGTGCCAGCAGCTTAGCCACAGCCCCTATTACTCCCCTGGGTAATGAGCAGTTCTTC.

V usage is TRBV15 and J usage is TRBJ1-6, with D hard to call. V was pared by 0 bases and J by 8 bases, with 20 bases between. This CDR3 comprises 18 residues. CDR1 and CDR2 (germline): LNHNV, YYDKDF (reference sequence). CDR3 nucleotides: TGTGCCACCAGCAGAGAACGTGGGAGCCCTCCACACCATTCACCCCTCCACTTT. As protein: CATSRERGSPPHHSPLHF.

The sample holds a few counts of this clone. The V call is TRBV15, the J call TRBJ1-2; tentative D call: TRBD1 (5 bases). This CDR3 has 15 amino acids. V was pared by 3 bases and J by 4 bases, with 15 bases between. Per the germline V gene, CDR1 is LNHNV and CDR2 is YYDKDF (reference sequence). The CDR3 region is CATSRTSGGGYGYTF. The CDR3 nucleotides are TGTGCCACCAGCAGGACCTCCGGGGGAGGCTATGGCTACACCTTC. The full variable domain, completed using reference TRBV15 and TRBJ1-2, is DAMVIQNPRYQVTQFGKPVTLSCSQTLNHNVMYWYQQKSSQAPKLLFHYYDKDFNNEADTPDNFQSRRPNTSFCFLDIRSPGLGDTAMYLCATSRTSGGGYGYTFGSGTRLTVV.

This clone has more than one count but fewer than ten. The V gene is TRBV5-1, the J gene TRBJ2-7; the match to TRBD2 covers 7 bases. The CDR3 consists of 15 residues. Germline CDR1 reads SGHRS; CDR2 reads YFSETQ. Unmatched junction bases numbered 7, after V lost 2 bases and J lost 2 bases. CDR3 sequence (DNA): TGCGCCAGCAGCTTAGAGGACGGGGGGACCTACGAGCAGTACTTC. Its protein product is CASSLEDGGTYEQYF.

The chain is built from TRBV4-1 and TRBJ2-6, with TRBD2 as a possible D gene (5 bases). Trimming removed 1 base from V and 1 base from J, with 17 bases in between. CDR3 length equals 19 residues. The germline V gene has CDR1 MGHRA and CDR2 YSYEKL. The CDR3 DNA sequence: TGCGCCAGCAGCCAAGGAAGGAGCAGAGGGCCTTCTGGGGCCAACGTCCTGACTTTC. It encodes CASSQGRSRGPSGANVLTF.

The gene calls are TRBV6-1 and TRBJ2-2, with D possibly TRBD1 on 5 matching bases. Between the trimmed V and J ends, which lost 10 bases and 0 bases, there was a span of 12 bases. CDR1 MNHNS and CDR2 SASEGT come from the germline V gene. The CDR3 is 14 residues long. CDR3 nucleotide sequence: TGTGCCACCAAACCAGGGTCGAACACCGGGGAGCTGTTTTTT. The encoded protein is CATKPGSNTGELFF.

The rearrangement uses TRBV11-3 and TRBJ2-1; TRBD1 matches at 8 bases. Germline V gives CDR1 SGHNT, CDR2 YENEEA. This CDR3 has 17 residues. The J segment lost 4 bases and the V segment lost 5 bases, leaving 13 bases of the junction unmatched. The DNA of the CDR3 is TGTGCCAGCAGCCACGGACAGGGAGGTGGAAGATACAATGAGCAGTTCTTC. Protein: CASSHGQGGGRYNEQFF.

V is TRBV19 and J is TRBJ2-2; D is unclear. This CDR3 contains 14 residues. Deletions cut 6 bases from V and 0 bases from J, with 8 bases between. Germline CDR1 reads LNHDA; CDR2 reads SQIVND (reference sequence). CDR3 in amino acids: CASRRISNTGELFF. DNA for the CDR3: TGTGCCAGTAGGAGGATCTCGAACACCGGGGAGCTGTTTTTT.

Here the CDR3 reads CASSANRGRNTEAFF. Written as DNA, the CDR3 is TGTGCCAGCAGTGCAAACAGGGGGCGGAACACTGAAGCTTTCTTT. The chain couples TRBV6-5 to TRBJ1-1; TRBD1 aligns across 9 bases. The V and J ends lost 5 bases and 1 base, in that order; junction bases with no gene match: 5. The germline V gene has CDR1 MNHEY and CDR2 SVGAGI. The CDR3 loop spans 15 amino acids.

This chain links TRBV27 with TRBJ1-1; 9 bases line up with TRBD1. The CDR3 length is 17 residues. Germline values: CDR1 MNHEY, CDR2 SMNVEV (reference sequence). V dropped 5 bases and J dropped 3; count of bases not matched to a gene: 13. Here the CDR3 reads CASSPGTGKAGYTEAFF. CDR3 in DNA: TGTGCCAGCAGTCCAGGGACAGGGAAGGCGGGGTACACTGAAGCTTTCTTT.

V and J are TRBV29-1 and TRBJ1-2; a weak D match, TRBD1 (5 bases). The CDR3 totals 13 residues. V was pared by 7 bases and J by 4 bases, with 16 bases between. CDR1 is SQVTM and CDR2 is ANQGSEA in the germline V gene. The CDR3, as DNA: TGCAGCGCACAGGAGGGACTCGGCTATGGCTACACCTTC. Residues: CSAQEGLGYGYTF.

The CDR3 sequence is CASSPQGARQETQYF. CDR3 sequence (DNA): TGTGCCAGCAGTCCTCAGGGGGCGAGGCAAGAGACCCAGTACTTC. V is TRBV28 and J is TRBJ2-5; TRBD1 matches 8 bases. V lost 5 bases and J lost 2; bases outside the gene matches: 7. CDR3 length equals 15 residues. Germline V gene sequence: CDR1 MDHEN, CDR2 SYDVKM.

The V gene is TRBV6-5, the J gene TRBJ1-2, with D perhaps TRBD1 (6 bases). The CDR3 extends over 15 amino acids. The V end lost 6 bases, the J end lost 4 bases, and 18 bases lay between the germline ends. Germline V lookup: CDR1 MNHEY, CDR2 SVGAGI. DNA for the CDR3: TGTGCCAGCAGGCCATCCTACAGGGCTATCTATGGCTACACCTTC. The encoded protein is CASRPSYRAIYGYTF.

The J gene is TRBJ2-1, the V gene TRBV7-8; D may be TRBD1 (5 bases). V dropped 4 bases and J dropped 4 bases, with 8 bases sitting between them. Germline V gives CDR1 SGHVS, CDR2 FQNEAQ. This CDR3 has 13 residues. The DNA of the CDR3 is TGTGCCAGCAGCTCCGACAGTTACAATGAGCAGTTCTTC. This gives the protein CASSSDSYNEQFF.

The V call is TRBV10-2, the J call TRBJ2-2; 11 nucleotides agree with TRBD1. Germline V CDR1 and CDR2: WSHSY, SAAADI. The CDR3 is made up of 16 amino acids. Trimming removed 3 bases from V and 5 bases from J; junction bases left unmatched: 5. CDR3 in amino acids: CASSEGRDRGTGELFF. The CDR3, as DNA: TGCGCCAGCAGTGAAGGACGGGACAGGGGGACCGGGGAGCTGTTTTTT.

The chain carries TRBV11-2 and TRBJ2-3; 9 bases are shared with TRBD1. Germline V CDR1 and CDR2: SGHAT, FQNNGV. V shed 5 bases, J shed 3 bases, and the junction held 3 bases outside the gene matches. The CDR3 has 14 amino acids. CDR3 coding DNA: TGTGCCAGCAGCCGGGACAGGGTTACAGATACGCAGTATTTT. Its protein is CASSRDRVTDTQYF.

This clone was detected ten times or more. This sequence joins TRBV2 and TRBJ1-6, with a tentative D call TRBD1 (6 bases). V was pared by 6 bases and J by 7 bases, with 13 bases between. The CDR3 totals 14 residues. Germline assignment: CDR1 SNHLY and CDR2 FYNNEI. The CDR3 loop reads CASRVQGINSPLHF. DNA for the CDR3: TGTGCCAGCAGAGTACAGGGAATCAATTCACCCCTCCACTTT.

This chain links TRBV15 with TRBJ2-3, with 8 bases lining up with TRBD1. The CDR3 totals 14 residues. The germline V gene has CDR1 LNHNV and CDR2 YYDKDF (reference sequence). Trimming at V came to 0 bases and at J to 5 bases, leaving 1 base not matched to a gene. The CDR3 region has the DNA TGTGCCACCAGCAGAGACAGGGGGCTAGATACGCAGTATTTT. Amino acid sequence: CATSRDRGLDTQYF.

The count of this clone is one. The V gene is TRBV11-3, the J gene TRBJ2-2, with TRBD1 matching over 12 bases. Unmatched junction bases numbered 7, after V lost 5 bases and J lost 9 bases. Germline lookup yields CDR1 SGHNT and CDR2 YENEEA. The CDR3 spans 15 residues. CDR3 loop: CASSPGQGAPRELFF. The CDR3 DNA reads TGTGCCAGCAGCCCGGGACAGGGGGCCCCCCGGGAGCTGTTTTTT.

The genes are TRBV2 and TRBJ1-5, with 7 bases matching TRBD1. V lost 4 bases, J lost 4 bases, and 4 bases stayed unmatched. This CDR3 contains 14 residues. Germline CDR1 and CDR2: SNHLY and FYNNEI. In DNA form, the CDR3 reads TGTGCCAGCAGTGGGGGACAGTTAAATCAGCCCCAGCATTTT. This encodes CASSGGQLNQPQHF.

Here the CDR3 reads CAWSVIGGSGTDTQYF. CDR3 coding DNA: TGTGCCTGGAGTGTTATTGGGGGCTCGGGCACAGATACGCAGTATTTT. This chain uses TRBV30 with TRBJ2-3; TRBD1 might be the D (6 bases). The germline CDR1 and CDR2 sequences are GTSNPN and SVGIG (reference sequence). The CDR3 is 16 amino acids. Trimming cost V 0 bases and J 1 base, with 14 bases left between them.

This chain joins TRBV5-8 and TRBJ2-5; 12 nucleotides agree with TRBD2. The germline CDR1 and CDR2 sequences are SGHTS and YDEGEE. The V segment lost 0 bases and the J segment 2 bases; nucleotides outside the gene matches: 2. The CDR3 covers 16 residues. The CDR3, as DNA: TGTGCCAGCAGCTTGGAACTAGCGGGGGGACAAGAGACCCAGTACTTC. As protein: CASSLELAGGQETQYF.